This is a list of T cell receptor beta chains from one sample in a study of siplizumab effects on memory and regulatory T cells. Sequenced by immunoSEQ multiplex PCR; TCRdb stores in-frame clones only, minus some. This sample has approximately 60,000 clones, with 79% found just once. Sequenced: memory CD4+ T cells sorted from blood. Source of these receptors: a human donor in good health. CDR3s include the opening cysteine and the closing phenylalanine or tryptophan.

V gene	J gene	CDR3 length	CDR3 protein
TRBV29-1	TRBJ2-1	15	CSVGSRGGTYNEQFF
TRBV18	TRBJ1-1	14	CASSPARGDTEAFF
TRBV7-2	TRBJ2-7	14	CASSFTGGSYEQYF
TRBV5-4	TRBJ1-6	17	CASRDGTASSYNSPLHF
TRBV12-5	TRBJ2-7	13	CASGLMGTHEQYF
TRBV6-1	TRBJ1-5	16	CASSASGQGHNQPQHF
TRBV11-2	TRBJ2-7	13	CASSLGTAYEQYF
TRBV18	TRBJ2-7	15	CASSPGGQGVYEQYF
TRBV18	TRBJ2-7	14	CASSRGEADYEQYF
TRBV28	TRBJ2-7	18	CASSSPSSGGAFKYEQYF
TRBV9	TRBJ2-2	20	CASSVGVRTSGGQNTGELFF
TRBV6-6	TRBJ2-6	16	CASSYSTGTGANVLTF
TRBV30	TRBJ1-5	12	CAWSGGGQPQHF
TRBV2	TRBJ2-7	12	CASKTSSYEQYF
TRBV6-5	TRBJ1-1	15	CASSSGTGANTEAFF
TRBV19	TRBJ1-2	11	CASNIYNGYTF
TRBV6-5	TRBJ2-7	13	CASTGTAAYEQYF
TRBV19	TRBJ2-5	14	CASSITGGQETQYF
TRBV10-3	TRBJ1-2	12	CATGTGGYGYTF
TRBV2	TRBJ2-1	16	CASSFLGGQGYNEQFF
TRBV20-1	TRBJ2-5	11	CSASISETQYF
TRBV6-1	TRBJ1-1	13	CASGPQPNTEAFF
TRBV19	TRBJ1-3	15	CASSMEVGSGNTIYF
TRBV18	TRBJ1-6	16	CASSPLKPTWNSPLHF
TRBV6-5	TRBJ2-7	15	CASRPSISGGFEQYF
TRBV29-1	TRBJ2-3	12	CSVGQLRDTQYF
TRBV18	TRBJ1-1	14	CASSLKGGQTEAFF
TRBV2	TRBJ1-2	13	CARRDRGQNGYTF
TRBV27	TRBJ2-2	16	CASSPTSTTNTGELFF
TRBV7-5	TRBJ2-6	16	CVRSLRRFSGANVLTF
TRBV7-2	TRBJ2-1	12	CASSRGYNEQFF
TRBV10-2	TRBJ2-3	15	CASSESAYSGDTQYF
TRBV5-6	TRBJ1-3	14	CASSSSSSGNTIYF
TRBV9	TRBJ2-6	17	CASSPPAAGLGANVLTF
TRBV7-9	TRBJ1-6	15	CASSPGQDYNSPLHF
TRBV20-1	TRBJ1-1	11	CSAVFGTEAFF
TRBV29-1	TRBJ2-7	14	CSALWGDRGREQYF
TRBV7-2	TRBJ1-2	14	CASSIMTGDYGYTF
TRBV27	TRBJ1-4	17	CASSLRFRKETNEKLFF
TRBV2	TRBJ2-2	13	CASSGQGDGELFF
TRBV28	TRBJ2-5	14	CASSFRGGQETQYF
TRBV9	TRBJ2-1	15	CASSRTSGGAYEQFF
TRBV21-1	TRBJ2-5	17	CASSNSGQSFNQETQYF
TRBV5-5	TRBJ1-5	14	CASSPGTVNQPQHF
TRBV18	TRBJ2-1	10	CASSHSEQFF
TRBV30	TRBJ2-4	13	CAWRGGGSGIQYF
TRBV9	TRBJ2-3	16	CASSVVAARLTDTQYF
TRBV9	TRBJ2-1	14	CASSVGGTYNEQFF
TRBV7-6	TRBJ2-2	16	CASSLAATGLTGELFF
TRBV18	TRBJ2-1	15	CASSPNQGVNSEQFF
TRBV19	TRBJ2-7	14	CAVQGPYPTYEQYF
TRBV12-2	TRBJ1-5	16	CASRLLRTGGGQPQHF
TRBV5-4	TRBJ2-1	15	CASSPTRDRLNEQFF
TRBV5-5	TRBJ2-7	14	CASSLEVAGGRTYF
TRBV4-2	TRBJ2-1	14	CASSQVAGRDEQFF
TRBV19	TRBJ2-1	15	CATRRESGGTNEQFF
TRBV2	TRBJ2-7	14	CAGNRDRGLYEQYF
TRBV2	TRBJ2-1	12	CASGWQGNEQFF
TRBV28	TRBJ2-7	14	CASSLGRAPYEQYF
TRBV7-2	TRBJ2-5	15	CASSPQGTIQETQYF